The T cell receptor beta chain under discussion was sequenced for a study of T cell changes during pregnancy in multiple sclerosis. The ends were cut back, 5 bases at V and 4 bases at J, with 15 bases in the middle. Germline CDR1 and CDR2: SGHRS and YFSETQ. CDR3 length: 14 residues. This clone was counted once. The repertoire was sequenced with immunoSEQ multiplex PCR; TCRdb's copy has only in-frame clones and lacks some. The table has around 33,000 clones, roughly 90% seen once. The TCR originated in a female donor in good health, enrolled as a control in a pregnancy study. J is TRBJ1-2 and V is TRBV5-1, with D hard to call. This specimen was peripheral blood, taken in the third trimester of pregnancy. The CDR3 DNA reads TGCGCCAGCAGAGGAGACGGGGAGGCCTATGGCTACACCTTC. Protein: CASRGDGEAYGYTF.